This T cell receptor beta chain is from a study of cytomegalovirus exposure and HLA in healthy donors. PCR used 60 Vbeta primers and 13 Jbeta primers. The table came from immunoSEQ multiplex PCR; TCRdb's copy has only in-frame clones and leaves some out. The repertoire has 95,000 to 120,000 clones, 67% of them found once; the top ten carry roughly 8%. Germline V CDR1 and CDR2: SGHNT, YENEEA. V shed 4 bases and J shed 8 bases, with 16 bases lying between them. This CDR3 contains 14 residues. The sequence came from a young man in good health and CMV-seropositive. The specimen was PBMCs. The chain combines TRBV11-3 with TRBJ2-3, with a possible D match to TRBD2 (5 bases). CDR3 sequence: CASSSRGGWGTQYF. CDR3 DNA sequence: TGTGCCAGCAGCTCCCGGGGTGGGTGGGGTACGCAGTATTTT.